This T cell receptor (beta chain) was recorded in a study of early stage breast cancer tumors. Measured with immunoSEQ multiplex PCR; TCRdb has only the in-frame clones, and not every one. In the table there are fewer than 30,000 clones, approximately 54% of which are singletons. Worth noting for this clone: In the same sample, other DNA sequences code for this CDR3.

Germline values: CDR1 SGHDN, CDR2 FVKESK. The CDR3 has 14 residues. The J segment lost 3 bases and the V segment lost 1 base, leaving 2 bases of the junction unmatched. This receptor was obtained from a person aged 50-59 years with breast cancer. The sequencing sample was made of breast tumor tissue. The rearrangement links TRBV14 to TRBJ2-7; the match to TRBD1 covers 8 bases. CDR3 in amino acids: CASSQGTGGYEQYF. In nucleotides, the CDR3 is TGTGCCAGCAGCCAAGGAACAGGGGGCTACGAGCAGTACTTC.